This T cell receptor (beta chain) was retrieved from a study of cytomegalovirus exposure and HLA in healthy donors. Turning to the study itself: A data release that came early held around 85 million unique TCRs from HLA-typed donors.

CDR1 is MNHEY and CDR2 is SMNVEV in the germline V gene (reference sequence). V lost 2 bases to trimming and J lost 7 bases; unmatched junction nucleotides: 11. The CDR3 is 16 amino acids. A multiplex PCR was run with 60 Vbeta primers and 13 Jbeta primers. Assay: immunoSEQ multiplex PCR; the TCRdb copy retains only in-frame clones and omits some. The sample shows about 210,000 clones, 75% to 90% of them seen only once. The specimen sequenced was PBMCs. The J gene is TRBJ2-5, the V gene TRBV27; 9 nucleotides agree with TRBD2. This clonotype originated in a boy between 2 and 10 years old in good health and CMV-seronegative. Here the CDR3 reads CASSLVAGASQRTQYF. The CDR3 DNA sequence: TGTGCCAGCAGTTTAGTAGCGGGAGCCTCCCAACGGACCCAGTACTTC.